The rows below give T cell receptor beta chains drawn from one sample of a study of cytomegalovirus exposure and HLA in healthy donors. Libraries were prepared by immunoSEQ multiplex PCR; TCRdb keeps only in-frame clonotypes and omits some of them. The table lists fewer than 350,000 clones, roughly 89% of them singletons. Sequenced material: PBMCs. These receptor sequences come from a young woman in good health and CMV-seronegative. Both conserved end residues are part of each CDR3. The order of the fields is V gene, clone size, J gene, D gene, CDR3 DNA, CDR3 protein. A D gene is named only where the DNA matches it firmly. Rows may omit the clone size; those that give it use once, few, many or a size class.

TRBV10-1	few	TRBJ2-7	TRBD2	TGCGCCAGCAGCCGGACTAGCGGCTACGAGCAGTACTTC	CASSRTSGYEQYF
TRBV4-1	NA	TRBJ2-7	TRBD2	TGCGCCAGCAGCCAAGTAGGAAGCGGGGTAAGCTCCTACGAGCAGTACTTC	CASSQVGSGVSSYEQYF
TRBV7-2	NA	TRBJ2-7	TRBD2	TGTGCCAGCAGCCCAACTAGCGGCGGCTACGAGCAGTACTTC	CASSPTSGGYEQYF
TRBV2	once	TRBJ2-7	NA	TGTGCCACCCATAAGGGGGAAAGCGAGCAGTACTTC	CATHKGESEQYF
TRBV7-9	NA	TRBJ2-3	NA	TGTGCCAGCAGCCCCGACAATCCGGGGACAGATACGCAGTATTTT	CASSPDNPGTDTQYF
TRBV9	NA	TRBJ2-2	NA	TGTGCCAGCAGCGTAGGTGCAGGGGCTCACACCGGGGAGCTGTTTTTT	CASSVGAGAHTGELFF
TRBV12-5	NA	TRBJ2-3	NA	TGTGCTAGTGGTCCAGGACTTAGCACAGATACGCAGTATTTT	CASGPGLSTDTQYF
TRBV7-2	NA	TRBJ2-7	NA	TGTGCCAGCAGCTCACCAGTCAGCTCCTACGAGCAGTACTTC	CASSSPVSSYEQYF
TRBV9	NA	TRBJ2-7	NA	TGTGCCAGCAGCGTAATTTGGGGGACTCATCCACCTTCCTACGAGCAGTACTTC	CASSVIWGTHPPSYEQYF
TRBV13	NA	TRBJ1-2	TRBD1	TGTGCCAGCAGGAGGGGGGGACAGGGAGTACGGTATGGCTACACCTTC	CASRRGGQGVRYGYTF
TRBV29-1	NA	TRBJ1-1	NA	TGCAGCGTTGTCAGGATTTACGCGAACACTGAAGCTTTCTTT	CSVVRIYANTEAFF
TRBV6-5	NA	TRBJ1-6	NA	TGTGCCAGCTCTAGCGGCAATTCACCCCTCCACTTT	CASSSGNSPLHF
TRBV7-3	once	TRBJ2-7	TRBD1	TGTGCCAGCAGACAAGCCGGGACAGGTGAGCAGTACTTC	CASRQAGTGEQYF
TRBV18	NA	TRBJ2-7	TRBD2	TGTGCCAGCTCACCATACGGGACTAGGGCCTACGAGCAGTACTTC	CASSPYGTRAYEQYF
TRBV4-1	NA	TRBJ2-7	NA	TGCGCCAGCAGCCAAGATCGTGGTGGCGGAGGAATCTCCTACGAGCAGTACTTC	CASSQDRGGGGISYEQYF
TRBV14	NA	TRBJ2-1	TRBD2	TGTGCCAGCAGCATCCGGGGACTAGGCTACAATGAGCAGTTCTTC	CASSIRGLGYNEQFF
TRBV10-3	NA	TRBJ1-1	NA	TGTGCCATCAGTGAAAGACAAGGGAACACTGAAGCTTTCTTT	CAISERQGNTEAFF
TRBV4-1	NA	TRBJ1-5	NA	TGCGCCAGCCATGCGGTAGGAGGCAATCAGCCCCAGCATTTT	CASHAVGGNQPQHF
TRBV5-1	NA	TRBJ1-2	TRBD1	TGCGCCAGCAGCTTAACCCAGGGGGATAACTATGGCTACACCTTC	CASSLTQGDNYGYTF
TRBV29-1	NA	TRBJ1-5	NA	TGCAGCGTTGAGGAGAGGCTTGGTCAGCCCCAGCATTTT	CSVEERLGQPQHF
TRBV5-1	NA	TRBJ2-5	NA	TGCGCCAGCAGCTTGGGAGACTTGGAGACCCAGTACTTC	CASSLGDLETQYF
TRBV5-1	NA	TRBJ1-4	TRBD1	TGCGCCAGCAGCGAGCGGGGACAGGGTGGTGAAAAACTGTTTTTT	CASSERGQGGEKLFF
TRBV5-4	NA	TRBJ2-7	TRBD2	TGTGCCAGCAGCTTGGGTACTAGCGGTCCCTACGAGCAGTACTTC	CASSLGTSGPYEQYF
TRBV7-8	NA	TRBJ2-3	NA	TGTGCCAGCTGGGGGCGGGGGAAGGATACGCAGTATTTT	CASWGRGKDTQYF
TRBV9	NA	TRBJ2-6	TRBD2	TGTGCCAGCAGCCAGGGACTACCTCGCTCTGGGGCCAGCGTCCTGACTTTC	CASSQGLPRSGASVLTF
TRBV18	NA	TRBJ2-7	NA	TGTGCCAGCTCACCACAGGCAGGGTCCGAGCAGTACTTC	CASSPQAGSEQYF
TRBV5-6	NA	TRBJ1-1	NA	TGTGCCAGCAGCCTCGGCACTGAAGCTTTCTTT	CASSLGTEAFF
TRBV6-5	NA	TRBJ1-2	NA	TGTGCCAGCAGTGAACAGGGAGCCTATGGCTACACCTTC	CASSEQGAYGYTF
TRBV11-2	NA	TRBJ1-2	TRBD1	TGTGCCAGCAGCCCCCAACAGGGGGCAGGGGGCTACACCTTC	CASSPQQGAGGYTF
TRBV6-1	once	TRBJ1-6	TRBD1	TGTGCCAGCAGTGAAGTAGGGACAGGGGACTCACCCCTCCACTTT	CASSEVGTGDSPLHF
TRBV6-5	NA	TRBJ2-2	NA	TGTGCCAGCACTAGAGCCAACACCGGGGAGCTGTTTTTT	CASTRANTGELFF
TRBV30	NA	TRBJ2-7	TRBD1	TGTGCCTGGAGGCTTGGACAGGGCGACGAGCAGTACTTC	CAWRLGQGDEQYF
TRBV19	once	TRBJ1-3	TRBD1	TGTGCCAGAGTCCTTTACAGGGGGCCGTGGAACACCATATATTTT	CARVLYRGPWNTIYF
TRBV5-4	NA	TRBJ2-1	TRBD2	TGTGCCAGCACCCCTAGCGGGGGGGCCAATGAGCAGTTCTTC	CASTPSGGANEQFF
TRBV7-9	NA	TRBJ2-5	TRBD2	TGTGCCAGCAGCTTGGGCGGGGGGGCAGTGGAGACCCAGTACTTC	CASSLGGGAVETQYF
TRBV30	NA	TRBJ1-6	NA	TGTGCCTGGAGTCCAACGGGGGAATGGCGTTTCCCTGATAATTCCCCCCTCCACTTT	CAWSPTGEWRFPDNSPLHF
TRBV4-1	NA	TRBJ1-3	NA	TGCGCCAGCAGCCGAGGGGGGGGCAGAGGCTCTGGAAACACCATATATTTT	CASSRGGGRGSGNTIYF
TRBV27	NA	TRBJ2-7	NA	TGTGCCAGCTGGGCATTGAGCTCCTACGAGCAGTACTTC	CASWALSSYEQYF
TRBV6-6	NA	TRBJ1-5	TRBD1	TGTGCCAGCAGTTACTCGGGACAGGCCAATCAGCCCCAGCATTTT	CASSYSGQANQPQHF
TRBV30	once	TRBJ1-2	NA	TGTGCCTGCCCGAGGGAAGGGGGCTATGGCTACACCTTC	CACPREGGYGYTF
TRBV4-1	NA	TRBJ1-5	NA	TGCGCCAGCAGCCAAGCTCTAGGCAATCAGCCCCAGCATTTT	CASSQALGNQPQHF
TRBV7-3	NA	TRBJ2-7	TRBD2	TGTGCCGTGGGGGGGGAATACTACGAGCAGTACTTC	CAVGGEYYEQYF
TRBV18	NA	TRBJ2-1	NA	TGTGCCAGCTCACCACCGGGGGGGGCATCTTACAATGAGCAGTTCTTC	CASSPPGGASYNEQFF
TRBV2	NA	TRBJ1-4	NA	TGTGCCAGCTCGTCGTTGCCTCAGGATGAAAAACTGTTTTTT	CASSSLPQDEKLFF
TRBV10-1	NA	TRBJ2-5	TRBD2	TGCGCCAGCAGCCCGGCGGGGGGATCGGAGACCCAGTACTTC	CASSPAGGSETQYF
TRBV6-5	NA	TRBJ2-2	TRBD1	TGTGCCAGCAGTTCCGGACAGGGGATCGGGGAGCTGTTTTTT	CASSSGQGIGELFF
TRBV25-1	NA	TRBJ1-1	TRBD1	TGTGCCAGCAGTGAATTAGGGACAGAGAACACTGAAGCTTTCTTT	CASSELGTENTEAFF
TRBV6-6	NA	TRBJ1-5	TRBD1	TGTGCCAGCAGTTACAGCGACAGGGGGAGCAATCAGCCCCAGCATTTT	CASSYSDRGSNQPQHF
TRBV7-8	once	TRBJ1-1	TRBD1	TGTGCCAGCAGCCGCGACAGGGTCACTGAAGCTTTCTTT	CASSRDRVTEAFF
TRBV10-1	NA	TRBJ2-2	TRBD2	TGCGCCAGCAGCCCCGGGGGGGCCGGGGAGCTGTTTTTT	CASSPGGAGELFF
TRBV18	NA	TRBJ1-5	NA	TGTGCCAGCTCACCGAGCGGGGGGTATCAGCCCCAGCATTTT	CASSPSGGYQPQHF